This T cell receptor beta chain was captured by sequencing in a study of blood T cell repertoires in COVID-19. Background on the study: The samples span acute and convalescent COVID-19 from the United States, Italy and Spain.

Assay: immunoSEQ multiplex PCR; the TCRdb copy retains only in-frame clones and omits some. The data show around 83,000 clones, roughly 89% seen once. J gave up 7 bases and V 1 base, and 10 bases lay outside the gene matches. CDR1 SGHTS and CDR2 YDEGEE come from the germline V gene. The CDR3 is 17 amino acids. This clonotype originated in a man in his forties or fifties with active or convalescent COVID-19. Sequencing used peripheral blood. V and J are TRBV5-8 and TRBJ1-6; 8 bases match TRBD1. CDR3 loop: CASSLPRRQGSNSPLHF. The CDR3 nucleotides read TGTGCCAGCAGCTTGCCCCGACGACAGGGGTCCAATTCACCCCTCCACTTT.